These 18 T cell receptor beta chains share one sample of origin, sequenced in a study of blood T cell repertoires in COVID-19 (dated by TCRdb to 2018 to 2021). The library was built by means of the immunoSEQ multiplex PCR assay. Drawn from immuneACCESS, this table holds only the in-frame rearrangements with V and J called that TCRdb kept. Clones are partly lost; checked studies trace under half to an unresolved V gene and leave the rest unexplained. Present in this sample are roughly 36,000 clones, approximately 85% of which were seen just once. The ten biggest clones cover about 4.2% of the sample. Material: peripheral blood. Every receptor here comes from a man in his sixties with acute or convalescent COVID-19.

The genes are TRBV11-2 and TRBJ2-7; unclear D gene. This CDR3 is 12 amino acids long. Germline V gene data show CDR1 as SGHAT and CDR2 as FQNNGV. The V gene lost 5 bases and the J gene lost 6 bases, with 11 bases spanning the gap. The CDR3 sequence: CASSPPFSEQYF. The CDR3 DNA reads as TGTGCCAGCAGCCCCCCCTTTTCCGAGCAGTACTTC.

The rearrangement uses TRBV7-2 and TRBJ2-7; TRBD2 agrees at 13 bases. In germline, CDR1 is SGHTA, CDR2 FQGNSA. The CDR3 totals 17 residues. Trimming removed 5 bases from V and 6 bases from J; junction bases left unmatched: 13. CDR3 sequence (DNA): TGTGCCAGCAGCGACAACCCCCCGGGACTAGCGGGGCTCGAGCAGTACTTC. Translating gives CASSDNPPGLAGLEQYF.

This CDR3 is CASSPGQGRGKLFF. The CDR3 DNA is TGTGCCAGCAGTCCCGGACAGGGGAGGGGAAAACTGTTTTTT. The V gene is TRBV7-2, the J gene TRBJ1-4; the match to TRBD1 covers 9 bases. CDR1 SGHTA and CDR2 FQGNSA come from the germline V gene. Trimming took 6 bases from V and 10 from J; bases not matched to a gene: 9. This CDR3 has 14 amino acids.

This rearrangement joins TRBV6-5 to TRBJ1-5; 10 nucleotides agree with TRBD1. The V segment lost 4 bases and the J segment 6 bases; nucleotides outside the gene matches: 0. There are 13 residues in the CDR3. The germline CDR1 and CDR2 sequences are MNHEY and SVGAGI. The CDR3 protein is CASSWDRGQPQHF. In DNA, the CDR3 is TGTGCCAGCAGTTGGGACAGGGGTCAGCCCCAGCATTTT.

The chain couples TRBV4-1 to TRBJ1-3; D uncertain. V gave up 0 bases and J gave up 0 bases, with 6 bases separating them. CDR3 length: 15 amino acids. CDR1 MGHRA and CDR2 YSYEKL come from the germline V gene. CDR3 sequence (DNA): TGCGCCAGCAGCCAAGACTTCGTCTCTGGAAACACCATATATTTT. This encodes CASSQDFVSGNTIYF.

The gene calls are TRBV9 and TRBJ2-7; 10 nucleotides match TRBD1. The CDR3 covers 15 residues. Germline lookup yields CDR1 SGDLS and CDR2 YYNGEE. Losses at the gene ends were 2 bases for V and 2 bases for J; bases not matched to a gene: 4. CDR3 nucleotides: TGTGCCAGCAGCGTCGGACAGGGGGTTGCCTACGAGCAGTACTTC. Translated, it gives CASSVGQGVAYEQYF.

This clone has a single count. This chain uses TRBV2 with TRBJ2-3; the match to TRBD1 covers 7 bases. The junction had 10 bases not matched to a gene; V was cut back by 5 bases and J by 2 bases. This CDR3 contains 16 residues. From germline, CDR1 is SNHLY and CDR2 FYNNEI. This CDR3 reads CASSPQGQPPTDTQYF. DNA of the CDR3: TGTGCCAGCAGTCCACAGGGGCAGCCCCCCACAGATACGCAGTATTTT.

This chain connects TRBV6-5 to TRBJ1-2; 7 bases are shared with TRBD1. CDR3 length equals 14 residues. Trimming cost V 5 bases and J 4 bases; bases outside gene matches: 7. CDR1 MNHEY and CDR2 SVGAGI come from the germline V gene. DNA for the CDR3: TGTGCCAGCAGTACGGATACAGGGGTCTATGGCTACACCTTC. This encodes CASSTDTGVYGYTF.

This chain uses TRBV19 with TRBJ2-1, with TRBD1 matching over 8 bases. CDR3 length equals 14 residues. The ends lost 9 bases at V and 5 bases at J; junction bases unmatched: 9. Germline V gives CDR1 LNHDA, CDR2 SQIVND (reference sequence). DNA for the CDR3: TGTGCCAGCTCCTTAACAGGGGGAAACAATGAGCAGTTCTTC. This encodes CASSLTGGNNEQFF.

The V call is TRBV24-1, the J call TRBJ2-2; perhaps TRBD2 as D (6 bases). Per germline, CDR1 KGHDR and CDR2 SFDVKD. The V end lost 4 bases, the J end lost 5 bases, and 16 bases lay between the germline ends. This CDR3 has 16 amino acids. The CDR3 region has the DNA TGTGCCACCAGTGACCCCGGGACTGAAGGGACCGGGGAGCTGTTTTTT. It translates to CATSDPGTEGTGELFF.

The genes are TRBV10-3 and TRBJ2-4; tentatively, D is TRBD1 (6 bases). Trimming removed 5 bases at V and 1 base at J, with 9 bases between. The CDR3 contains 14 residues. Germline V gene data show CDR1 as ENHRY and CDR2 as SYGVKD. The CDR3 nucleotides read TGTGCCATCAGTCCAGGACAGGCCAAAAACATTCAGTACTTC. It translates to CAISPGQAKNIQYF.

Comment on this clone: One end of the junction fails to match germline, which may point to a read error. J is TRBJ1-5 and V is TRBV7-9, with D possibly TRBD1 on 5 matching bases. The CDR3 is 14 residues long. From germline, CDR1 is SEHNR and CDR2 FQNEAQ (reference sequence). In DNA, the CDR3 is TGTACCAGCAGCTTAGATGGGGCCAATCAGCCCCAGCATTTT. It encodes CTSSLDGANQPQHF.

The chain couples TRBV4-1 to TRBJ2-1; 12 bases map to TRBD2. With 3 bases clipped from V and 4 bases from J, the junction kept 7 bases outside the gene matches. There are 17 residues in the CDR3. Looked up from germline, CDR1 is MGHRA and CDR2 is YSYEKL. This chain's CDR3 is CASSQPTSGRGYNEQFF. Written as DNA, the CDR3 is TGCGCCAGCAGCCAGCCGACTAGCGGGAGAGGGTACAATGAGCAGTTCTTC.

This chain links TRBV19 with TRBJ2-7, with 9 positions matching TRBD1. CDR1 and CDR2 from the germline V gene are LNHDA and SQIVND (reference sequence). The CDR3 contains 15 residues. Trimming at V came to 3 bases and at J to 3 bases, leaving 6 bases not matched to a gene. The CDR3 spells CASSITGTGFYEQYF. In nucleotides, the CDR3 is TGTGCCAGTAGTATCACCGGGACAGGGTTCTACGAGCAGTACTTC.

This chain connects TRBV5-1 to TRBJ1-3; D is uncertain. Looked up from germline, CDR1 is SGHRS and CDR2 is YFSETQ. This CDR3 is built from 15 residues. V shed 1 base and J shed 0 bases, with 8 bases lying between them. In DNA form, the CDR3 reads TGCGCCAGCAGCTTGACCGCTAGCTCTGGAAACACCATATATTTT. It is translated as CASSLTASSGNTIYF.

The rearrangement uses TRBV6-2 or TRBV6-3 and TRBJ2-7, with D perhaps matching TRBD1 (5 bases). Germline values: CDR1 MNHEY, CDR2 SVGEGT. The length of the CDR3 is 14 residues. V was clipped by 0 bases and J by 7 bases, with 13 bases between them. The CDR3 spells CASSYSYRSGEQYF. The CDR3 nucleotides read TGTGCCAGCAGTTACTCGTACAGGTCAGGGGAGCAGTACTTC.

CDR3 protein: CASSAGGGSTDTQYF. The CDR3 coding sequence is TGTGCCAGCAGTGCTGGGGGGGGAAGCACAGATACGCAGTATTTT. The V call is TRBV2, the J call TRBJ2-3; TRBD2 agrees at 7 bases. Per the germline V gene, CDR1 is SNHLY and CDR2 is FYNNEI. CDR3 size: 15 residues. With V trimmed by 4 bases and J by 0 bases, 4 bases remained unmatched.

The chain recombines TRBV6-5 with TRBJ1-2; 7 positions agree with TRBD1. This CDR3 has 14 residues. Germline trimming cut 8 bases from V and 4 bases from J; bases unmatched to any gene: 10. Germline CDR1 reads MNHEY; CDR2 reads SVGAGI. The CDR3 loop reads CASGLSGTVYGYTF. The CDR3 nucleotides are TGTGCCAGCGGGCTTTCCGGGACAGTCTATGGCTACACCTTC.